Sequencing of this T cell receptor (beta chain) was carried out in a study of T cell responses to AZD1222 COVID-19 vaccine (dated by TCRdb to the early 2020s). Looking at the study overall: TCR sequencing covered more than 230 trial participants: 200 to 210 given two doses of AZD1222 and 26 given two doses of MenACWY control vaccine. Enrollment into the trials was organized by age into subgroups of 18-55, 56-69 and 70-plus years, and those subgroups contained roughly 140, 27 and 60 TCR-sequenced participants, respectively.

What the research found in general, with its limitations: After two AZD1222 doses, spike-specific TCR breadth and depth were significantly higher than at day 0 and than in MenACWY recipients. Reportedly, close to half of the unique spike-specific TCRs recognized epitopes lying outside the regions that are mutated in the B.1.351 and B.1.1.7 variants. Conclusions about previously exposed vaccinees are limited because only a handful of AZD1222 recipients were SARS-CoV-2 seropositive at baseline. Participants were mostly white British, with more females than males. The authors suggested clonal diversity may have been underestimated. CD4 TCRs associated with the vaccine covered the entire spike protein, and the dominant responses were in regions 160-218 and 743-854. Because no samples from the day 14 peak response were available, repertoires could be characterized only after the peak T cell response. In the small 56-69-year group, the increase in depth fell short of significance, most likely because of low power.

The CDR3 contains 15 residues, cysteine and phenylalanine counted. The CDR3 DNA has 45 bases and is translated from base 1. The germline V gene supplies CDR1 SGDLS and CDR2 YYNGEE. The junction shows trimming of 0 bases on V and 3 bases on J, plus 11 bases between the germline ends. This clone was detected once. The target of this receptor is not known. No qualities accompany the bases; no much larger clone lies one base away. The sample's time point label, in plain terms: about 28 days (+/-7) after the second vaccine dose. Because spike-specific TCR depth and breadth did not differ between the two schedules, AZD1222 recipients who got a second dose at roughly 4 weeks were pooled with those who got a second dose at roughly 12 weeks. Vaccinee samples came from UK trials COV001 and COV002, including a single-blind randomized controlled phase 2/3 trial of AZD1222 (ChAdOx1 nCoV-19) in healthy adults. For TCRbeta chain sequencing, PBMC samples were collected from trial participants at day 0 and at day 28 after the second dose.

The CDR3 regions of human TCRbeta chains were analyzed by immunosequencing. For the original study's pipeline: Repertoire TCRs were checked for matches against a reference library of SARS-CoV-2-specific TCRs that had been generated using the MIRA antigen-specificity platform. Breadth was defined as the fraction of unique TCRs that were SARS-CoV-2-associated. Depth was defined as the fraction of total T cells that were SARS-CoV-2-associated. Using the MIRA data, every spike-specific TCR was mapped to the spike region that the TCR reacted to and assigned to either a CD4 or a CD8 class. Log10-transformed breadth and depth values were compared by one-way ANOVA with Sidak's multiple comparisons tests. TCRdb carries this immuneACCESS record with in-frame sequences only. Its versions omit some clonotypes, under half of them owing to an unresolved V gene in the studies checked, with the rest unexplained. V, J and clone size were drawn from that table, and D and trimming were deduced from the DNA. The sample table records 150,000 to 200,000 clones; 94% of these occur just once. Roughly 1.5% of the sample is in the top ten clones.

The material sequenced was peripheral blood, taken 28 days after the second AZD1222 dose. The V and J genes are TRBV9 and TRBJ2-3; the D gene is perhaps TRBD2, from 6 matching bases. This TCR derives from an adult who received the AZD1222 COVID-19 vaccine. CDR3 reads: CASSVGGGRTDTQYF. In nucleotides, the sequence is TGTGCCAGCAGCGTAGGTGGGGGGAGGACAGATACGCAGTATTTT.